The rows below give T cell receptor beta chains drawn from one sample of a study of T cells in Graves' hyperthyroidism and ophthalmopathy. Using its own MiXCR run on the multiplex PCR reads, TCRdb lists one record per CDR3 protein. The profile shows approximately 640,000 distinct CDR3 sequences, 17% of them singletons. Sequenced sample: blood. The receptors shown here come from a middle-aged man with Graves' hyperthyroidism. CDR3s include the opening cysteine and the closing phenylalanine or tryptophan. The order of the fields is D gene, J gene, clone size, V gene, CDR3 protein, CDR3 DNA. The D gene is left open where the match is weak. Size is stated for part of the rows, as once, few or many counts, or as a class when the clone is expanded.

>TRBD2|TRBJ2-1|.|TRBV9
CASSVASGNYNEQFF
TGTGCCAGCAGCGTTGCTAGCGGAAACTACAATGAGCAGTTCTTC
>.|TRBJ1-2|.|TRBV30
CAWSRTDPNGYTF
TGTGCCTGGAGTCGGACAGACCCCAATGGCTACACCTTC
>.|TRBJ2-7|many|TRBV10-3
CAISEVSSYEQYF
TGTGCCATCAGCGAAGTTTCCTCCTACGAGCAGTACTTC
>.|TRBJ2-1|few|TRBV28
CASSSAGADSYNEQFF
TGTGCCAGCAGTTCGGCCGGGGCCGACTCCTACAATGAGCAGTTCTTC
>.|TRBJ1-5|many|TRBV11-2
CASSLDRAGDQPQHF
TGTGCCAGCAGCTTAGATCGGGCAGGGGATCAGCCCCAGCATTTT
>.|TRBJ1-4|.|TRBV19
CATAPGLGNEKLFF
TGTGCCACCGCGCCGGGCCTGGGGAATGAAAAACTGTTTTTT
>TRBD1|TRBJ1-1|many|TRBV12-3/TRBV12-4
CASSLAGQGNTEAFF
TGTGCCAGCAGTTTAGCTGGACAGGGGAACACTGAAGCTTTCTTT
>TRBD2|TRBJ2-1|few|TRBV20-1
CSARDFAGGVYNEQFF
TGCAGTGCTAGAGATTTTGCGGGAGGCGTATACAATGAGCAGTTCTTC
>.|TRBJ1-4|many|TRBV11-2
CASSPLSEEKLFF
TGTGCCAGCAGCCCCCTATCGGAAGAAAAACTGTTTTTT
>TRBD2|TRBJ2-1|few|TRBV27
CASSLRLAADEQFF
TGTGCCAGCAGTTTAAGACTAGCGGCCGATGAGCAGTTCTTC
>.|TRBJ2-7|many|TRBV5-1
CASSLVGDSVNEQYF
TGCGCCAGCAGCTTGGTGGGGGATAGCGTGAACGAGCAGTACTTC
>TRBD1|TRBJ2-7|many|TRBV6-1
CASSYSGQGVSYEQYF
TGTGCCAGCAGTTATTCGGGACAGGGAGTTTCCTACGAGCAGTACTTC
>.|TRBJ1-1|.|TRBV30
CAWSVREQMNTEAFF
TGTGCCTGGAGCGTACGGGAACAGATGAACACTGAAGCTTTCTTT
>TRBD2|TRBJ2-7|once|TRBV10-3
CAISGLAGAFGYEQYF
TGTGCCATCAGTGGGCTAGCGGGAGCTTTTGGCTACGAGCAGTACTTC
>TRBD2|TRBJ2-3|.|TRBV25-1
CASSEFASGSTDTQYF
TGTGCCAGCAGTGAATTCGCTAGCGGGAGCACAGATACGCAGTATTTT
>.|TRBJ2-1|few|TRBV28
CASRRLGSYNEQFF
TGTGCCAGCAGACGCCTTGGCTCCTACAATGAGCAGTTCTTC
>TRBD2|TRBJ2-1|medium-sized|TRBV11-2
CASSLHGTSGPYNEQFF
TGTGCCAGCAGCTTACATGGGACTAGCGGGCCCTACAATGAGCAGTTCTTC
>.|TRBJ2-7|.|TRBV4-2
CASSQVQGTYEQYF
TGTGCCAGCAGCCAAGTGCAAGGGACCTACGAGCAGTACTTC
>TRBD2|TRBJ2-3|.|TRBV27
CASSAASGTFSSTDTQYF
TGTGCCAGCAGCGCCGCTAGCGGGACGTTCTCTAGCACAGATACGCAGTATTTT
>.|TRBJ1-1|many|TRBV5-1
CASTRRREDTEAFF
TGCGCCAGCACACGACGGAGGGAAGACACTGAAGCTTTCTTT
>.|TRBJ1-1|few|TRBV13
CASSLDEEAFF
TGTGCCAGCAGCTTAGACGAAGAAGCTTTCTTT